This TCR beta chain is drawn from a study of cytomegalovirus exposure and HLA in healthy donors. About the study: Of a few hundred genotyped donors, around 76% clustered with self-reported Caucasian donors. Whole-study findings and limits: Donors were assumed by presence/absence analyses to have roughly uniform sequencing depth.

Primers for the PCR totalled 60 Vbeta and 13 Jbeta. Libraries were prepared by immunoSEQ multiplex PCR; TCRdb keeps only in-frame clonotypes and omits some of them. The sample holds over 150,000 clones, 70% to 75% seen once. Note on this clone: Its matching antigen is unknown.

The germline V gene encodes CDR1 MGHRA and CDR2 YSYEKL. V lost 0 bases to trimming and J lost 3 bases, with 8 bases between them. CDR3 size: 14 residues. The genes are TRBV4-1 and TRBJ1-1; D uncertain. This receptor was taken from a male donor in good health and CMV-seronegative. Sequencing was done on a sample of PBMCs. The CDR3 DNA reads as TGCGCCAGCAGCCAAGAGTCGGGTTACACTGAAGCTTTCTTT. It translates to CASSQESGYTEAFF.